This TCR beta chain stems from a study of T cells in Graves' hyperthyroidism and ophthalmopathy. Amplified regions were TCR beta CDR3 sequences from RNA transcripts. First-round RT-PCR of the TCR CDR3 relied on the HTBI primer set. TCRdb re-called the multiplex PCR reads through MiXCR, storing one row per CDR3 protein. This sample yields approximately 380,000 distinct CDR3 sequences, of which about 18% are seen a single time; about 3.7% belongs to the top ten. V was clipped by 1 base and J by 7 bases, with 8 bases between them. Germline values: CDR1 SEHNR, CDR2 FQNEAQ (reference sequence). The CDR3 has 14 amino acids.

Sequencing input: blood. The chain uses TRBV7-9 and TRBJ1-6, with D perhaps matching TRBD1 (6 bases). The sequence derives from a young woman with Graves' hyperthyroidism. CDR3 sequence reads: CASSLGTENSPLHF. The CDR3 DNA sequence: TGTGCCAGCAGCTTAGGGACAGAGAATTCACCCCTCCACTTT. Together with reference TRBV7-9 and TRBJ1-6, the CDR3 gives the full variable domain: DTGVSQNPRHKITKRGQNVTFRCDPISEHNRLYWYRQTLGQGPEFLTYFQNEAQLEKSRLLSDRFSAERPKGSFSTLEIQRTEQGDSAMYLCASSLGTENSPLHFGNGTRLTVT.